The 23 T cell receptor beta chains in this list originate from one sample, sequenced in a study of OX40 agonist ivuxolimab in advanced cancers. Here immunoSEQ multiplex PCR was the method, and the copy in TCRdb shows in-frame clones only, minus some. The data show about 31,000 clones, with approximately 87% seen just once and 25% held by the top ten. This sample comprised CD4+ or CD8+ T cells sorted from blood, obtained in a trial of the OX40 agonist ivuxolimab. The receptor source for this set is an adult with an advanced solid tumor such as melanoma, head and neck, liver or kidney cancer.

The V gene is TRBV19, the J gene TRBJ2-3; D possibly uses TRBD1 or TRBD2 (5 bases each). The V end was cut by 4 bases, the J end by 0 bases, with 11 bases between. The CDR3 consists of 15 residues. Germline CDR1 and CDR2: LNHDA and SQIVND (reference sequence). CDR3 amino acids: CASSSFGASTDTQYF. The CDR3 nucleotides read TGTGCCAGTAGTAGCTTCGGGGCTAGCACAGATACGCAGTATTTT.

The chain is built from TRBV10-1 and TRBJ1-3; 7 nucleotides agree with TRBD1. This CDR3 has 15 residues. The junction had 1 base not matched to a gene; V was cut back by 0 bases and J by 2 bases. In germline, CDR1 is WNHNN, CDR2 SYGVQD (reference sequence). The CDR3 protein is CASSESGTAGNTIYF. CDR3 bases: TGCGCCAGCAGTGAGTCGGGGACAGCTGGAAACACCATATATTTT.

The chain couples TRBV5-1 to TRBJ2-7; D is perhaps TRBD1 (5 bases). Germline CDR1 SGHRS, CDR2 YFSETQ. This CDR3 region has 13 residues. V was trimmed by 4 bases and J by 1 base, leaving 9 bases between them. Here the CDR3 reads CASSPDSSYEQYF. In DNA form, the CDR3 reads TGCGCCAGCAGCCCCGACAGTTCCTACGAGCAGTACTTC.

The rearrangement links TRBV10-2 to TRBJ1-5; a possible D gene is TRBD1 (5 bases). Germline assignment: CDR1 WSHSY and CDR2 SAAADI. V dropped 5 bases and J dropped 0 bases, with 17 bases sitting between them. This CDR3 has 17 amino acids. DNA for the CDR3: TGCGCCAGCAGTCCTGGGGCACCGACAGCTAGCAATCAGCCCCAGCATTTT. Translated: CASSPGAPTASNQPQHF.

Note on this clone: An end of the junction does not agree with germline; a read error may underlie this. In nucleotides, the CDR3 is TGTGCCAGCAGTAGGACTAGTTCACTCACAGATACGCGGTATTTT. Translating gives CASSRTSSLTDTRYF. This chain joins TRBV6-1 and TRBJ2-3; TRBD2 aligns across 7 bases. Germline-derived CDR1 and CDR2 are MNHNS and SASEGT. The CDR3 runs 15 residues.

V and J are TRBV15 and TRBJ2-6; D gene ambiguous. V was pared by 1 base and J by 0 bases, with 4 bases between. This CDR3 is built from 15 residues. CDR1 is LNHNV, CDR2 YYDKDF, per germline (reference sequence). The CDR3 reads CATSRVRSGANVLTF. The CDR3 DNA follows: TGTGCCACCAGCAGAGTTCGCTCTGGGGCCAACGTCCTGACTTTC.

The CDR3 nucleotides read TGTGCCAGCAGACCCCACCAGGAGGGAGCAACCTATGGCTACACCTTC. Protein: CASRPHQEGATYGYTF. This chain links TRBV6-6 with TRBJ1-2; no reliable D call. V lost 6 bases and J 4 bases, leaving 21 bases between the germline ends. CDR1 and CDR2 from the germline V gene are MNHNY and SVGAGI (reference sequence). This CDR3 spans 16 amino acids.

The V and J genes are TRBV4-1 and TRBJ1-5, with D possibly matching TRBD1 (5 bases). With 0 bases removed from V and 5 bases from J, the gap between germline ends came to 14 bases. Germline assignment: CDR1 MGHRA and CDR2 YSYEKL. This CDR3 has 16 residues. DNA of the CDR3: TGCGCCAGCAGCCAAGATCCCCGGGACCGAGATCAGCCCCAGCATTTT. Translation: CASSQDPRDRDQPQHF.

CDR3 loop: CASSPSRTGLNTEAFF. DNA of the CDR3: TGTGCCAGCAGCCCCAGTAGGACAGGGTTAAACACTGAAGCTTTCTTT. The rearrangement links TRBV7-9 to TRBJ1-1, with TRBD1 identical over 8 bases. The CDR3 has 16 amino acids. Germline V lookup: CDR1 SEHNR, CDR2 FQNEAQ (reference sequence). J was trimmed by 2 bases and V by 5 bases; bases with no gene match: 10. Based on the CDR3 plus reference TRBV7-9 and TRBJ1-1, the full variable domain is DTGVSQNPRHKITKRGQNVTFRCDPISEHNRLYWYRQTLGQGPEFLTYFQNEAQLEKSRLLSDRFSAERPKGSFSTLEIQRTEQGDSAMYLCASSPSRTGLNTEAFFGQGTRLTVV.

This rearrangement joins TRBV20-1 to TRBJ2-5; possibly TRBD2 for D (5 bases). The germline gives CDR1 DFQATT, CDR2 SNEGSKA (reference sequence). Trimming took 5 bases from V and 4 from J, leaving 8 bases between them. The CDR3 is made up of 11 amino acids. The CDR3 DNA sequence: TGCAGTGCTCGGGGTTTAGAGACCCAGTACTTC. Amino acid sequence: CSARGLETQYF.

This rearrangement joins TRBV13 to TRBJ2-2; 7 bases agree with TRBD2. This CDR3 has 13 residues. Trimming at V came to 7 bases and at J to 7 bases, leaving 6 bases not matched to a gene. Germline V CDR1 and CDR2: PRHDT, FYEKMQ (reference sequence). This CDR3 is CASIWKRGGELFF. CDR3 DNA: TGTGCCAGCATATGGAAGCGGGGCGGGGAGCTGTTTTTT. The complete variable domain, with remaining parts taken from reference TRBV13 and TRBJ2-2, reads AAGVIQSPRHLIKEKRETATLKCYPIPRHDTVYWYQQGPGQDPQFLISFYEKMQSDKGSIPDRFSAQQFSDYHSELNMSSLELGDSALYFCASIWKRGGELFFGEGSRLTVL.

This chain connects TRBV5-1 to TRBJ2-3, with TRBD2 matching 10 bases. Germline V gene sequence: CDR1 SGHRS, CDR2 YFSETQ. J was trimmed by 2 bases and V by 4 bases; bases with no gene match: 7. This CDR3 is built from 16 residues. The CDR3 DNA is TGCGCCAGCAGCCCGGGACTAGCGCTAAACACAGATACGCAGTATTTT. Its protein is CASSPGLALNTDTQYF.

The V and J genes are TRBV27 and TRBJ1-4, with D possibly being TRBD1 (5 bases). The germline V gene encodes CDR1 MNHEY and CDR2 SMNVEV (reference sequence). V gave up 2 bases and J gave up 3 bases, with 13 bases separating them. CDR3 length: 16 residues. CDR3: CASSLGGSASNEKLFF. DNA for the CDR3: TGTGCCAGCAGTTTAGGGGGGAGTGCGTCTAATGAAAAACTGTTTTTT.

The chain's CDR3 is CASSLVETQYF. CDR3 DNA sequence: TGTGCCAGCAGCTTGGTAGAGACCCAGTACTTC. The chain has TRBV5-5 and TRBJ2-5; no clear D gene. The CDR3 extends over 11 amino acids. Trimming pared 0 bases from V and 4 bases from J, leaving 1 base between. Germline-derived CDR1 and CDR2 are SGHKS and YYEKEE (reference sequence).

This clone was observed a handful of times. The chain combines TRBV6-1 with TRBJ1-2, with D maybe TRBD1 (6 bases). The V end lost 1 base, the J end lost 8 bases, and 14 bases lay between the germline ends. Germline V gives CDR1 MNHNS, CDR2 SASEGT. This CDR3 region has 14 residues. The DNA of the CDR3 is TGTGCCAGCAGTGAAGATCCAGGGGCGAGAGGCTACACCTTC. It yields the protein CASSEDPGARGYTF.

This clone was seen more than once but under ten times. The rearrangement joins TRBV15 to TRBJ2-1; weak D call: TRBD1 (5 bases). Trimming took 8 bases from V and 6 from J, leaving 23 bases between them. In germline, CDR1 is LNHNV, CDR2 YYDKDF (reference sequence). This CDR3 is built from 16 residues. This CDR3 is CATAPTVSRTGNEQFF. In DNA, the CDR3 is TGTGCCACCGCCCCGACAGTCTCACGGACGGGCAATGAGCAGTTCTTC.

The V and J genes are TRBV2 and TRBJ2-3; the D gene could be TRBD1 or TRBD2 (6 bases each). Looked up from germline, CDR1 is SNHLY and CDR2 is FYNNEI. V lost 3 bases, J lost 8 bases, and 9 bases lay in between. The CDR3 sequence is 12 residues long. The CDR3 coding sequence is TGTGCCAGCAGTGAGGGGGGCAGTACGCAGTATTTT. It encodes CASSEGGSTQYF.

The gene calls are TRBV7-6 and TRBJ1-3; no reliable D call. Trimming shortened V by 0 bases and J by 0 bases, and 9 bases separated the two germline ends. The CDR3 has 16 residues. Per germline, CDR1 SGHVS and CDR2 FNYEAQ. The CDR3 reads CASSLAGATSGNTIYF. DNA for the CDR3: TGTGCCAGCAGCTTAGCTGGTGCTACCTCTGGAAACACCATATATTTT. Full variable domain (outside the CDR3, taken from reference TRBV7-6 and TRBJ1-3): GAGVSQSPRYKVTKRGQDVALRCDPISGHVSLYWYRQALGQGPEFLTYFNYEAQQDKSGLPNDRFSAERPEGSISTLTIQRTEQRDSAMYRCASSLAGATSGNTIYFGEGSWLTVV.

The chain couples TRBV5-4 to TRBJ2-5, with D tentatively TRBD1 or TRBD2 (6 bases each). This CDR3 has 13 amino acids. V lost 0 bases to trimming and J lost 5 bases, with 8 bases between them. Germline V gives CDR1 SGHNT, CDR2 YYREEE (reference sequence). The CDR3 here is CASSLEGGETQYF. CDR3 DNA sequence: TGTGCCAGCAGCTTGGAGGGGGGCGAGACCCAGTACTTC.

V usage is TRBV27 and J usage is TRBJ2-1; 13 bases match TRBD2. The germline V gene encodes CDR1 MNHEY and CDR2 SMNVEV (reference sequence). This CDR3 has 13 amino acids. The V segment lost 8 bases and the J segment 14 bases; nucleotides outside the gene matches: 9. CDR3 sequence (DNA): TGTGCCAGCGGACGGACTAGCGGGAGTAATAAGTTCTTC. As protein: CASGRTSGSNKFF.

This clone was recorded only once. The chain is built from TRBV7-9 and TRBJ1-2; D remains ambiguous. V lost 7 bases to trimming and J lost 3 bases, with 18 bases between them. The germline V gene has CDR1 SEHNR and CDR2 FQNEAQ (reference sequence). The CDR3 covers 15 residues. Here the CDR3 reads CASTNLGGLDYGYTF. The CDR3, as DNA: TGTGCCAGCACCAATCTAGGAGGGCTTGACTATGGCTACACCTTC.

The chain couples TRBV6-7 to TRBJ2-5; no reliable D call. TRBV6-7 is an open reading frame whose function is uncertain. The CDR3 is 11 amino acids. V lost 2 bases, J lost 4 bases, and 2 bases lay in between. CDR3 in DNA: TGTGCCAGCAGTTACGGAGAGACCCAGTACTTC. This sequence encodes CASSYGETQYF.

The CDR3 DNA sequence: TGTGCCAGCAGTTTTAAGAATCGGATACTAGCCAAAAACATTCAGTACTTC. It codes for CASSFKNRILAKNIQYF. The chain has TRBV28 and TRBJ2-4; unclear D gene. Trimming took 3 bases from V and 0 from J, leaving 15 bases between them. The CDR3 has 17 residues. The germline gives CDR1 MDHEN, CDR2 SYDVKM.